Listed below are T cell receptor beta chains from one sample, sequenced in a study of molecular identifiers for immune sequencing clone quantification. MiXCR was run by TCRdb on the PCR reads, yielding one entry per CDR3 protein. The sample holds hundreds of thousands of distinct CDR3 sequences; about 25% are singletons and the top ten take about 0.84%. The sample taken for sequencing was naive CD8+ T cells from blood, with Jurkat cell RNA spiked in. These receptors came from a human donor in good health. Some libraries in this study had Jurkat cell RNA spiked in. The CDR3 runs from the conserved cysteine through the conserved F or W. Each record gives: CDR3 protein, CDR3 DNA, clone size, D gene, J gene, V gene. A D gene is named only where the DNA matches it firmly. Size is stated for part of the rows, as once, few or many counts, or as a class when the clone is expanded.

CASSEPPTSGQETQYF TGTGCCAGCAGTGAGCCCCCAACTAGCGGACAAGAGACCCAGTACTTC few TRBD2 TRBJ2-5 TRBV2
CASSQDLGGGGEQYF TGCGCCAGCAGCCAAGATCTTGGAGGGGGCGGCGAGCAGTACTTC many - TRBJ2-7 TRBV4-1
CVSSLLDWGSHTEAFF TGTGTCAGCAGCCTCCTTGATTGGGGGAGCCACACTGAAGCTTTCTTT - - TRBJ1-1 TRBV7-6
CARRLGTSVHGDTQYF TGTGCCCGCCGCCTAGGGACTAGCGTTCATGGAGATACGCAGTATTTT once TRBD2 TRBJ2-3 TRBV6-2/TRBV6-3
CASSFGLAGGMKTQYF TGTGCCAGCAGTTTCGGACTAGCGGGAGGTATGAAGACCCAGTACTTC many TRBD2 TRBJ2-5 TRBV6-2/TRBV6-3
CASNPELGSSYNSPLHF TGTGCCAGCAACCCCGAACTTGGGAGCTCCTATAATTCACCCCTCCACTTT few - TRBJ1-6 TRBV4-2
CSVWGGLAGNYEQYF TGCAGCGTCTGGGGAGGACTAGCGGGGAACTACGAGCAGTACTTC many TRBD2 TRBJ2-7 TRBV29-1
CASSPWGRGDGNQPQHF TGTGCCAGCAGCCCTTGGGGTCGGGGCGATGGCAATCAGCCCCAGCATTTT - - TRBJ1-5 TRBV28
CASSLDRRVGEKLFF TGTGCCAGCAGCTTAGACCGCAGGGTTGGTGAAAAACTGTTTTTT few - TRBJ1-4 TRBV5-6
CATVLTAQGINYGYTF TGTGCCACCGTCCTCACGGCACAGGGTATTAACTATGGCTACACCTTC few - TRBJ1-2 TRBV28
CASSQDPGQGFTDTQYF TGTGCCAGCAGCCAAGATCCCGGACAGGGGTTCACAGATACGCAGTATTTT - TRBD1 TRBJ2-3 TRBV3-1
CASSSLGLLAKNIQYF TGTGCCAGCAGCTCCCTGGGGCTTTTAGCCAAAAACATTCAGTACTTC many - TRBJ2-4 TRBV6-2/TRBV6-3
CASRGTDLDEQFF TGTGCCAGCAGAGGGACGGATTTGGATGAGCAGTTCTTC few - TRBJ2-1 TRBV12-3/TRBV12-4
CASSSPRLAGLETQYF TGTGCCAGCAGTTCGCCACGACTAGCGGGGTTAGAGACCCAGTACTTC few TRBD2 TRBJ2-5 TRBV6-5
CASSLAGLSLNTEAFF TGTGCCAGCAGCTTAGCAGGATTAAGCCTGAACACTGAAGCTTTCTTT many - TRBJ1-1 TRBV7-8
CASSEGTGGHEQYF TGCGCCAGCAGTGAAGGGACAGGGGGCCACGAGCAGTACTTC - TRBD1 TRBJ2-7 TRBV10-1
CASIGGDGYTF TGTGCCAGCATCGGGGGTGATGGCTACACCTTC few - TRBJ1-2 TRBV12-3/TRBV12-4
CASSLSPLATEQYF TGTGCCAGCAGCTTAAGCCCCCTAGCGACCGAGCAGTACTTC few - TRBJ2-7 TRBV7-9